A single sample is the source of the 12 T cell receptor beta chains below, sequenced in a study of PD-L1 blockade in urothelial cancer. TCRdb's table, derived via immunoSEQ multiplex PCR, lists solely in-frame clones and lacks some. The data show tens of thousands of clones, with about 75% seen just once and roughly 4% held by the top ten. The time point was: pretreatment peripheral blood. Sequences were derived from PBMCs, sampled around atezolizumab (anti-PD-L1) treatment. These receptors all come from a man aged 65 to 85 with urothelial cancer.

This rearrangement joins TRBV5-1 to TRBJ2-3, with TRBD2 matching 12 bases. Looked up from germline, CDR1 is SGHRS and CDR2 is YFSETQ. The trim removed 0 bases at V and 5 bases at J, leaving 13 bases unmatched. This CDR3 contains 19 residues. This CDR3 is CASSLATGASGGAIDTQYF. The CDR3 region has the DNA TGCGCCAGCAGCTTGGCCACAGGGGCTAGCGGGGGGGCCATAGATACGCAGTATTTT.

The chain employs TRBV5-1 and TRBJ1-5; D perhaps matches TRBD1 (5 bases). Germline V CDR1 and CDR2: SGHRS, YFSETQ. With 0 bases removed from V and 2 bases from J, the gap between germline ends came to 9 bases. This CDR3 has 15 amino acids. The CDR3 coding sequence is TGCGCCAGCAGCTTGGACGGGGGTGGCAATCAGCCCCAGCATTTT. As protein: CASSLDGGGNQPQHF. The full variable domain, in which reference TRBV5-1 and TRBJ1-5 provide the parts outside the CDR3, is KAGVTQTPRYLIKTRGQQVTLSCSPISGHRSVSWYQQTPGQGLQFLFEYFSETQRNKGNFPGRFSGRQFSNSRSEMNVSTLELGDSALYLCASSLDGGGNQPQHFGDGTRLSIL.

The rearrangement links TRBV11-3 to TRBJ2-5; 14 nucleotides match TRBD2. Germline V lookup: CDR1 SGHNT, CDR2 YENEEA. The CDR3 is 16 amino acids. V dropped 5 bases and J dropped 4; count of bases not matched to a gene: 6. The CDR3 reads CASSPGTSGSRETQYF. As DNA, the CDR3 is TGTGCCAGCAGCCCGGGGACTAGCGGGAGTCGAGAGACCCAGTACTTC.

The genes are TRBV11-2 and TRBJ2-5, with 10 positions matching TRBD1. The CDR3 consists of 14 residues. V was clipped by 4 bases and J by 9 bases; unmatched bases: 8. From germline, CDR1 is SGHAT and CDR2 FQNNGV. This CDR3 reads CASSYSGQGLAQYF. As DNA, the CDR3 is TGTGCCAGCAGCTACTCGGGACAGGGGTTAGCCCAGTACTTC.

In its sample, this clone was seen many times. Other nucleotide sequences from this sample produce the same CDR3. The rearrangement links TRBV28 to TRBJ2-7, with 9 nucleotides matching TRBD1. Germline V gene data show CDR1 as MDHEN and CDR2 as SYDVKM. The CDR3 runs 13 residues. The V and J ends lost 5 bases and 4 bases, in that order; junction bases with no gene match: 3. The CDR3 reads CASSPDRGYEQYF. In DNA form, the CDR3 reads TGTGCCAGCAGTCCCGACAGGGGGTACGAGCAGTACTTC.

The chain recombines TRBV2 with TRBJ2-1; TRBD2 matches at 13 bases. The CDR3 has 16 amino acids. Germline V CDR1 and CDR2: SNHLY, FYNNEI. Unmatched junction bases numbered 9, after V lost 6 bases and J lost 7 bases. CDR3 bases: TGTGCCAGCAGCCACCGGACTAGCGGGGGTTCTAATGAGCAGTTCTTC. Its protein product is CASSHRTSGGSNEQFF.

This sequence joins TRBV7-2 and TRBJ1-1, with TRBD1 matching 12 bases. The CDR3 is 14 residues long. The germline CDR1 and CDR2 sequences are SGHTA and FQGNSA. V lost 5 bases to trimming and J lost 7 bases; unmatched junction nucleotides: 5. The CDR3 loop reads CASSRDRGRGEAFF. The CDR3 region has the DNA TGTGCCAGCAGCCGGGACAGGGGGCGAGGTGAAGCTTTCTTT.

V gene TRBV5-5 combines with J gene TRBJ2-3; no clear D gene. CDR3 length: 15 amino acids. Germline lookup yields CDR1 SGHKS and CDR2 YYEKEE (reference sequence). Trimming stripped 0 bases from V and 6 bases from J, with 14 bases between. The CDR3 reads CASSLGPVGSDTQYF. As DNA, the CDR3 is TGTGCCAGCAGCTTGGGGCCCGTCGGGTCGGATACGCAGTATTTT.

Written as DNA, the CDR3 is TGTGCCAGCAGTTCCATCAGGGAGACCCAGTACTTC. Translation: CASSSIRETQYF. The chain has TRBV6-1 and TRBJ2-5; unclear D gene. In germline, CDR1 is MNHNS, CDR2 SASEGT. With 5 bases removed from V and 5 bases from J, the gap between germline ends came to 9 bases. The CDR3 loop spans 12 amino acids.

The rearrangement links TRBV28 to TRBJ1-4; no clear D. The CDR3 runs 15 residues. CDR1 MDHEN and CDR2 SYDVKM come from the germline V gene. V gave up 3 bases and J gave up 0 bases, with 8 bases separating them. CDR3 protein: CASSFRVATNEKLFF. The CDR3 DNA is TGTGCCAGCAGTTTCCGGGTCGCAACTAATGAAAAACTGTTTTTT. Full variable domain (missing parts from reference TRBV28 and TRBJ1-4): DVKVTQSSRYLVKRTGEKVFLECVQDMDHENMFWYRQDPGLGLRLIYFSYDVKMKEKGDIPEGYSVSREKKERFSLILESASTNQTSMYLCASSFRVATNEKLFFGSGTQLSVL.

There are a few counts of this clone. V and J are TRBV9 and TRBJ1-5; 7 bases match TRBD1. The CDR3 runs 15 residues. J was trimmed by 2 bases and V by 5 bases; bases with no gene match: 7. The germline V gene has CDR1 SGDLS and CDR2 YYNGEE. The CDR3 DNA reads TGTGCCAGCAGTCCTACAGGGACAGGCAATCAGCCCCAGCATTTT. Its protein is CASSPTGTGNQPQHF.

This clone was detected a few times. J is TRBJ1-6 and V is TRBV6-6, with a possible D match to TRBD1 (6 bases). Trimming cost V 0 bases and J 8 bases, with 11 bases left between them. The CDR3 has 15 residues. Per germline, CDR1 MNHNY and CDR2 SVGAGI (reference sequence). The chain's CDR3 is CASSYSGGQHSPLHF. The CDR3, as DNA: TGTGCCAGCAGTTACTCCGGGGGGCAGCATTCACCCCTCCACTTT.